A single sample is the source of the 27 T cell receptor beta chains below, sequenced in a study of cytomegalovirus exposure and HLA in healthy donors. PCR used 60 Vbeta primers and 13 Jbeta primers. Profiled with immunoSEQ multiplex PCR; TCRdb holds only in-frame clones, not every one. The sample records about 150,000 clones, around 80% being singletons. The specimen sequenced was PBMCs. The receptors derive from a woman aged 40 to 50 in good health and CMV-seronegative.

This chain links TRBV4-1 with TRBJ2-7; 9 nucleotides agree with TRBD2. With V trimmed by 5 bases and J by 2 bases, 22 bases remained unmatched. The CDR3 totals 20 residues. Germline lookup yields CDR1 MGHRA and CDR2 YSYEKL. Here the CDR3 DNA reads TGCGCCAGCAGCGCACCTCTCGACAGCCGTGAGCGCGGGAGGGCCTACGAGCAGTACTTC. This translates into CASSAPLDSRERGRAYEQYF.

The chain recombines TRBV6-1 with TRBJ2-1, with 7 bases that match TRBD2. Germline V CDR1 and CDR2: MNHNS, SASEGT. This CDR3 has 13 amino acids. The trim removed 6 bases at V and 6 bases at J, leaving 5 bases unmatched. CDR3 in amino acids: CASRGIAGNEQFF. The CDR3 nucleotides are TGTGCCAGCAGAGGTATAGCGGGCAATGAGCAGTTCTTC.

The CDR3 DNA reads TGTGCCAGCAGTGAACGACAGGGTATGGATGGCTACACCTTC. Its translation is CASSERQGMDGYTF. This rearrangement joins TRBV6-1 to TRBJ1-2, with TRBD1 matching 7 bases. The CDR3 has 14 amino acids. V gave up 2 bases and J gave up 6 bases; unmatched junction bases: 6. The germline V gene encodes CDR1 MNHNS and CDR2 SASEGT.

The chain employs TRBV27 and TRBJ2-7; the D is unclear. CDR3 length: 14 amino acids. V lost 3 bases and J 0 bases, leaving 9 bases between the germline ends. Germline CDR1 and CDR2: MNHEY and SMNVEV (reference sequence). The chain's CDR3 is CASSFSASSYEQYF. The CDR3 DNA follows: TGTGCCAGCAGTTTTTCCGCCAGCTCCTACGAGCAGTACTTC.

V usage is TRBV5-6 and J usage is TRBJ2-7, with D maybe TRBD2 (6 bases). The CDR3 consists of 13 residues. Trimming removed 3 bases from V and 11 bases from J, with 18 bases in between. The germline CDR1 and CDR2 sequences are SGHDT and YYEEEE. CDR3 protein: CASSSQGTSREYF. The DNA for the CDR3 is TGTGCCAGCAGCTCACAAGGGACTTCCCGGGAGTACTTC.

This clone came up a few times. J is TRBJ1-1 and V is TRBV6-6, with D hard to call. V was pared by 0 bases and J by 0 bases, with 5 bases between. This CDR3 region has 14 residues. Germline V gives CDR1 MNHNY, CDR2 SVGAGI (reference sequence). DNA for the CDR3: TGTGCCAGCAGTTACTCATCAGTGAACACTGAAGCTTTCTTT. It translates to CASSYSSVNTEAFF.

The gene calls are TRBV5-1 and TRBJ2-1, with TRBD2 matching over 7 bases. The CDR3 has 14 residues. The germline V gene has CDR1 SGHRS and CDR2 YFSETQ. J gave up 7 bases and V 3 bases, and 7 bases lay outside the gene matches. The DNA for the CDR3 is TGCGCCAGCAGCTCCGGACAACTAGCGAATGAGCAGTTCTTC. Its protein product is CASSSGQLANEQFF.

The chain has TRBV25-1 and TRBJ2-3; maybe TRBD1 (5 bases). Germline assignment: CDR1 MGHDK and CDR2 SYGVNS. The CDR3 totals 17 residues. Trimming left V 4 bases short and J 0 bases short, with 17 bases between. The CDR3 DNA sequence: TGTGCCAGCAGTGGGCCTTTCGCGGACACTAGCACAGATACGCAGTATTTT. It codes for CASSGPFADTSTDTQYF.

V is TRBV11-1 and J is TRBJ2-3, with D possibly matching TRBD2 (6 bases). Germline loops: CDR1 SGHAT, CDR2 FQDESV (reference sequence). Trimming cost V 6 bases and J 6 bases, with 16 bases left between them. The CDR3 is made up of 14 amino acids. The CDR3 coding sequence is TGTGCCAGCAGACACGGGACTCCTGAGGATACGCAGTATTTT. Translating gives CASRHGTPEDTQYF.

The chain links TRBV5-1 to TRBJ2-3; TRBD2 matches 9 bases. Germline loops: CDR1 SGHRS, CDR2 YFSETQ. CDR3 length equals 16 residues. After removal of 0 bases from V and 3 bases from J, the junction contained 5 bases not matched to a gene. The CDR3 nucleotides are TGCGCCAGCAGCTTGGGAGCGGGAGGTGGGACAGATACGCAGTATTTT. Translation gives CASSLGAGGGTDTQYF.

The CDR3 loop is CAIRQGDQPQHF. CDR3 nucleotide sequence: TGTGCCATCAGGCAGGGTGATCAGCCCCAGCATTTT. The rearrangement links TRBV10-3 to TRBJ1-5, with D perhaps matching TRBD1 (5 bases). Germline CDR1 reads ENHRY; CDR2 reads SYGVKD. V was trimmed by 6 bases and J by 5 bases, leaving 8 bases between them. The CDR3 contains 12 residues.

The V gene is TRBV6-5, the J gene TRBJ2-7; a weak D match, TRBD2 (6 bases). Germline V lookup: CDR1 MNHEY, CDR2 SVGAGI. Deletions cut 5 bases from V and 4 bases from J, with 18 bases between. This CDR3 has 15 amino acids. The CDR3 nucleotides are TGTGCCAGCAGTCCATTATCGGCTGGGGGGTACGAGCAGTACTTC. Encoded protein: CASSPLSAGGYEQYF.

The V gene is TRBV13, the J gene TRBJ1-3, with 7 bases that match TRBD1. Germline loops: CDR1 PRHDT, CDR2 FYEKMQ (reference sequence). The V gene end was trimmed by 6 bases and the J gene end by 1 base; junction bases not matched to a gene: 0. The CDR3 length is 13 residues. CDR3 protein: CASRQGSGNTIYF. The CDR3 nucleotides are TGTGCCAGCAGACAGGGGTCTGGAAACACCATATATTTT.

V gene TRBV7-2 combines with J gene TRBJ2-7; weak D call: TRBD2 (5 bases). Germline CDR1 reads SGHTA; CDR2 reads FQGNSA. The CDR3 is made up of 12 amino acids. Trimming cost V 6 bases and J 3 bases, with 9 bases left between them. CDR3 nucleotide sequence: TGTGCCAGCAGTCTAGGGAGCTACGAGCAGTACTTC. This gives the protein CASSLGSYEQYF.

Concerning this clone itself: The same CDR3 can be traced to other DNA sequences in this sample. The rearrangement joins TRBV28 to TRBJ1-1, with D unresolved. The germline V and J ends were trimmed by 2 bases and 3 bases, with 4 bases remaining between them. CDR1 and CDR2 from the germline V gene are MDHEN and SYDVKM. The CDR3 has 12 residues. For the CDR3, the DNA is TGTGCCAGCAGTTTACAGGACACTGAAGCTTTCTTT. This encodes CASSLQDTEAFF.

V usage is TRBV28 and J usage is TRBJ2-3, with a possible D match to TRBD2 (6 bases). V lost 3 bases and J 5 bases, leaving 15 bases between the germline ends. This CDR3 comprises 15 residues. Germline lookup yields CDR1 MDHEN and CDR2 SYDVKM. CDR3 nucleotide sequence: TGTGCCAGCAGTTTCCAACTGGAGGGGTTAGATACGCAGTATTTT. Protein product: CASSFQLEGLDTQYF.

Only a few counts were recorded for this clone. The V gene is TRBV10-3, the J gene TRBJ1-3; TRBD1 agrees at 7 bases. The J segment lost 2 bases and the V segment lost 5 bases, leaving 9 bases of the junction unmatched. The germline V gene has CDR1 ENHRY and CDR2 SYGVKD. The CDR3 has 16 amino acids. CDR3 sequence (DNA): TGTGCCATCAGTAACCCCCAGGGGGGCCCTGGAAACACCATATATTTT. Translated, it gives CAISNPQGGPGNTIYF.

In DNA form, the CDR3 reads TGTGCCAGCAGGTTGACTAGCGGGGACCTCGGGAGGAACGAGCAGTACTTC. This translates into CASRLTSGDLGRNEQYF. The V and J genes are TRBV2 and TRBJ2-7; TRBD2 agrees at 11 bases. The germline CDR1 and CDR2 sequences are SNHLY and FYNNEI. After removal of 6 bases from V and 5 bases from J, the junction contained 15 bases not matched to a gene. This CDR3 comprises 17 residues.

The rearrangement uses TRBV5-4 and TRBJ1-4, with a tentative D call TRBD1 (6 bases). The V and J ends lost 4 bases and 0 bases respectively, with 13 bases between them. Germline V gene sequence: CDR1 SGHNT, CDR2 YYREEE (reference sequence). This CDR3 is built from 16 residues. CDR3 sequence reads: CASSTAGVATNEKLFF. In DNA form, the CDR3 reads TGTGCCAGCAGCACGGCAGGGGTTGCAACTAATGAAAAACTGTTTTTT.

J is TRBJ1-6 and V is TRBV30; D is undetermined. The length of the CDR3 is 13 residues. CDR1 and CDR2 from the germline V gene are GTSNPN and SVGIG (reference sequence). Trimming cost V 1 base and J 5 bases, with 6 bases left between them. The CDR3 region is CAWSGEDNSPLHF. The CDR3 DNA reads TGTGCCTGGAGTGGGGAGGATAATTCACCCCTCCACTTT.

The count of this clone is one. This chain links TRBV5-1 with TRBJ1-2; TRBD1 agrees at 7 bases. The junction had 11 bases not matched to a gene; V was cut back by 4 bases and J by 8 bases. Germline V gene sequence: CDR1 SGHRS, CDR2 YFSETQ. CDR3 length: 14 amino acids. The chain's CDR3 is CASSPGQGERGYTF. The CDR3 coding sequence is TGCGCCAGCAGCCCCGGGCAGGGGGAGAGAGGCTACACCTTC.

As to this clone: The sample has other DNA sequences that encode this CDR3 too. The chain uses TRBV6-1 and TRBJ1-2, with 7 bases identical to TRBD1. The CDR3 consists of 12 residues. With 7 bases clipped from V and 3 bases from J, the junction kept 2 bases outside the gene matches. Germline-derived CDR1 and CDR2 are MNHNS and SASEGT. CDR3 sequence reads: CASITGDYGYTF. The CDR3 DNA reads TGTGCCAGCATAACAGGGGACTATGGCTACACCTTC.

The chain couples TRBV9 to TRBJ2-1, with 7 bases lining up with TRBD1. V dropped 0 bases and J dropped 2; count of bases not matched to a gene: 2. In germline, CDR1 is SGDLS, CDR2 YYNGEE. The CDR3 runs to 15 residues. CDR3 sequence: CASSVDGTAYNEQFF. The CDR3 DNA follows: TGTGCCAGCAGCGTAGACGGGACAGCCTACAATGAGCAGTTCTTC.

The V call is TRBV30, the J call TRBJ2-2; maybe TRBD1 (6 bases). CDR1 GTSNPN and CDR2 SVGIG come from the germline V gene (reference sequence). Trimming shortened V by 2 bases and J by 3 bases, and 13 bases separated the two germline ends. CDR3 size: 15 residues. The CDR3 here is CAWSSQGRDTGELFF. DNA of the CDR3: TGTGCCTGGAGTTCACAGGGACGGGACACCGGGGAGCTGTTTTTT.

The chain is built from TRBV5-1 and TRBJ2-2, with TRBD2 as a possible D gene (6 bases). CDR1 and CDR2 from the germline V gene are SGHRS and YFSETQ. This CDR3 region has 15 residues. The V end was cut by 4 bases, the J end by 4 bases, with 14 bases between. CDR3: CASSISTGGTGELFF. CDR3 bases: TGCGCCAGCAGCATATCGACCGGGGGCACCGGGGAGCTGTTTTTT.

The gene calls are TRBV5-4 and TRBJ2-1, with TRBD2 matching 14 bases. V gave up 4 bases and J gave up 9 bases; unmatched junction bases: 9. Germline V gene sequence: CDR1 SGHNT, CDR2 YYREEE (reference sequence). CDR3 length: 16 residues. In nucleotides, the CDR3 is TGTGCCAGCAGCCCGAGGACTAGCGGGGGGACGACTGAGCAGTTCTTC. This codes for CASSPRTSGGTTEQFF.

The chain is built from TRBV5-1 and TRBJ2-6, with 8 nucleotides matching TRBD1. With V trimmed by 5 bases and J by 4 bases, 11 bases remained unmatched. Germline V lookup: CDR1 SGHRS, CDR2 YFSETQ. The length of the CDR3 is 17 residues. CDR3 residues: CASSSGQGMWGANVLTF. In DNA form, the CDR3 reads TGCGCCAGCAGTTCTGGACAGGGAATGTGGGGGGCCAACGTCCTGACTTTC.